This TCR beta chain was recovered during a study of blood T cell repertoires in COVID-19. V gave up 0 bases and J gave up 4 bases, with 15 bases separating them. The CDR3 is 16 residues long. Per the germline V gene, CDR1 is LGHNA and CDR2 is YSLEER. Under the authors' procedure: Reference gene primer amplification yielded estimated nucleated cell counts. Sequencing was performed with immunoSEQ multiplex PCR; in TCRdb, only in-frame clones are kept and a portion is missing. That table gives V, J and clone size, and the DNA gave D and trimming. The profile covers around 190,000 clones, with about 70% appearing a single time and just over 8.5% taken by the ten largest.

What was sequenced was peripheral blood. The source of this sequence is a woman between 45 and 65 years old with active or convalescent COVID-19. The chain has TRBV4-3 and TRBJ1-2; D unclear. The CDR3 spells CASSQETGELGYGYTF. As DNA, the CDR3 is TGCGCCAGCAGCCAAGAAACCGGGGAGTTAGGCTATGGCTACACCTTC.